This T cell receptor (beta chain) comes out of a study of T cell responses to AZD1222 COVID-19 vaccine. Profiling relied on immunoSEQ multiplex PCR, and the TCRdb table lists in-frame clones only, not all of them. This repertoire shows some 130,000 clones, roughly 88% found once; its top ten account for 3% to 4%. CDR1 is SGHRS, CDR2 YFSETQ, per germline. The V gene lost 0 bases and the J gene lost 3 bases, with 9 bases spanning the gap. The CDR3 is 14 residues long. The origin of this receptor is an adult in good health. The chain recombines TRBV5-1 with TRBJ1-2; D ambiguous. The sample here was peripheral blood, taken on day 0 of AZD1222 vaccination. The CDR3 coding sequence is TGCGCCAGCAGCTTGGCCGAGGGCGACTATGGCTACACCTTC. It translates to CASSLAEGDYGYTF. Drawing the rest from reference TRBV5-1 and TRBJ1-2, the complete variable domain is KAGVTQTPRYLIKTRGQQVTLSCSPISGHRSVSWYQQTPGQGLQFLFEYFSETQRNKGNFPGRFSGRQFSNSRSEMNVSTLELGDSALYLCASSLAEGDYGYTFGSGTRLTVV.